This T cell receptor (beta chain) was sequenced in a study of blood T cell repertoires in COVID-19. Using immunoSEQ multiplex PCR, the repertoire was profiled, and TCRdb retains in-frame clones only, with some absent. The sample shows 80,000 to 95,000 clones, approximately 80% of them seen only once. This clone has just one count. The CDR3 has 13 amino acids. The germline gives CDR1 MNHEY, CDR2 SVGAGI. The V end was cut by 0 bases, the J end by 3 bases, with 5 bases between. This chain connects TRBV6-5 to TRBJ1-1; no firm D call. This sequence was found in a woman at least 80 years old with active or convalescent COVID-19. Sequencing was carried out using peripheral blood. DNA for the CDR3: TGTGCCAGCAGTTACTCGCGGGACACTGAAGCTTTCTTT. It translates to CASSYSRDTEAFF.